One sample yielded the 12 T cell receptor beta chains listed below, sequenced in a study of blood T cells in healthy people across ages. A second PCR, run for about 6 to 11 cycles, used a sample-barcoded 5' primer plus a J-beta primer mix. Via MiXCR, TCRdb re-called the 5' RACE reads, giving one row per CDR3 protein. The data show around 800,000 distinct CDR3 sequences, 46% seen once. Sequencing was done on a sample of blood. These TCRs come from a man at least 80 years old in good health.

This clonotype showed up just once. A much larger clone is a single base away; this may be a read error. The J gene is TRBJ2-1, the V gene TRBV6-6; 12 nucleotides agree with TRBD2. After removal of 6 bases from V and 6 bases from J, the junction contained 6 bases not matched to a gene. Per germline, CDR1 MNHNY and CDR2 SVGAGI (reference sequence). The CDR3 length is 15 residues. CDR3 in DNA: TGTGCCAGCAGCCCGACTAGCGGGAGAACCAATGAGCAGTTCTTC. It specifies CASSPTSGRTNEQFF.

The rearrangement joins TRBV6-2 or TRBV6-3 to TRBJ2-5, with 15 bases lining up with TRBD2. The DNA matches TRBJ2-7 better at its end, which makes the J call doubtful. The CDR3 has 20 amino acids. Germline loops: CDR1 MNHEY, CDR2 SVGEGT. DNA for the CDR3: TGTGCCAGCAGTTGGACTTCCGGGACTAGCGGGAGGACCTCTGTTTACGAGCAGTACTTC. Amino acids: CASSWTSGTSGRTSVYEQYF.

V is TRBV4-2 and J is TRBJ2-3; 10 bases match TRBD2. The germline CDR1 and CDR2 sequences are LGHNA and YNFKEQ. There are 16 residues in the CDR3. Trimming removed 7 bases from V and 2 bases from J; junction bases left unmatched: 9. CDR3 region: CASNEVAGGSTDTQYF. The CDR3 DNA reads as TGTGCCAGCAATGAGGTAGCGGGGGGTTCCACAGATACGCAGTATTTT.

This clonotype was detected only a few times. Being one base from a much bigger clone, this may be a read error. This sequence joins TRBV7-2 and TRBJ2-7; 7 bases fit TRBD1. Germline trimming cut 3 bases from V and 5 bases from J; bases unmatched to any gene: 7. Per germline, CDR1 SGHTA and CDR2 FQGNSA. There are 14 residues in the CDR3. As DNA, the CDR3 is TGTGCCAGCAGCTTCACGGGACAGTCCGACGAGCAGTACTTC. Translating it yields CASSFTGQSDEQYF.

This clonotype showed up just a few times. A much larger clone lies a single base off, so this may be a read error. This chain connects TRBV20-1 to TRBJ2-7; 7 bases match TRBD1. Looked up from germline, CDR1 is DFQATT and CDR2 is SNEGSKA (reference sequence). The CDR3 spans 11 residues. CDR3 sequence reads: CRAIQGYEQYF. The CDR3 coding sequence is TGCAGGGCCATACAGGGGTACGAGCAGTACTTC.

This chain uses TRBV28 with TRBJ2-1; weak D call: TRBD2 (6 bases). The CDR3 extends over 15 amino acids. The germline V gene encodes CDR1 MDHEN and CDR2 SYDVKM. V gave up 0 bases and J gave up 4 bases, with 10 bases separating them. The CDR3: CASSLWGGMYNEQFF. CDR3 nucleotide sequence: TGTGCCAGCAGTTTATGGGGCGGGATGTACAATGAGCAGTTCTTC. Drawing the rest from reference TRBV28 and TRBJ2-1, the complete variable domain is DVKVTQSSRYLVKRTGEKVFLECVQDMDHENMFWYRQDPGLGLRLIYFSYDVKMKEKGDIPEGYSVSREKKERFSLILESASTNQTSMYLCASSLWGGMYNEQFFGPGTRLTVL.

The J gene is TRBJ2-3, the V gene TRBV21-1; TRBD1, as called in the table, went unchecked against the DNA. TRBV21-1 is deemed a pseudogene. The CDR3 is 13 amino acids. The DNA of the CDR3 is TGTGCCAGCAGCTCCCGTCCCACAGATACGCAGTATTTT. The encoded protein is CASSSRPTDTQYF.

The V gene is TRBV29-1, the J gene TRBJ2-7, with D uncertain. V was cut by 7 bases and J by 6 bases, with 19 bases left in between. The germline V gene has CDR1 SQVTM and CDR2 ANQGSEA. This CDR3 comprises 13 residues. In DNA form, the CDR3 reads TGCAGCGCCACCTGGGCCCCCGCCGGCGAGCAGTACTTC. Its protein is CSATWAPAGEQYF.

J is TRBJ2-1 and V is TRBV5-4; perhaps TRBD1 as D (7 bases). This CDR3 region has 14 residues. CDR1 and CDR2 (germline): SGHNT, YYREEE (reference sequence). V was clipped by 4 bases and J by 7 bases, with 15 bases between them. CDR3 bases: TGTGCCAGCAGCGTCAGGGGGACTCTGAATGAGCAGTTCTTC. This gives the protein CASSVRGTLNEQFF.

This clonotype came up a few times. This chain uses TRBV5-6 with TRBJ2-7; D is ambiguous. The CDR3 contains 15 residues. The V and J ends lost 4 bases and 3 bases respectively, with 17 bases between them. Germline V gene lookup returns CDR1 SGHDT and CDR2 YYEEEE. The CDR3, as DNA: TGTGCCAGCAGCGTGGGTTCTGTAATGGGCTACGAGCAGTACTTC. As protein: CASSVGSVMGYEQYF.

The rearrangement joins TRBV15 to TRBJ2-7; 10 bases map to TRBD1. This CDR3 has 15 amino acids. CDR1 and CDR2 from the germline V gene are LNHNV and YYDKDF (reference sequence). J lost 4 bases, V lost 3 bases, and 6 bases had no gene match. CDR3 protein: CATSSPGQGRYEQYF. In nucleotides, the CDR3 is TGTGCCACCAGCAGCCCGGGACAGGGGAGGTACGAGCAGTACTTC.

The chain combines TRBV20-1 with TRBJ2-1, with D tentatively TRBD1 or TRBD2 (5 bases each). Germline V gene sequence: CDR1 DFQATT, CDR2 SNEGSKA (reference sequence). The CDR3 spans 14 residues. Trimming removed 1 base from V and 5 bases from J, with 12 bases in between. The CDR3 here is CSARVWRGDNEQFF. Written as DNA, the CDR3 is TGCAGTGCTAGAGTTTGGAGAGGGGACAATGAGCAGTTCTTC.